Presented here are 9 T cell receptor beta chains from one specimen sequenced in a study of blood T cell repertoires in COVID-19. Data came from immunoSEQ multiplex PCR; TCRdb stores just in-frame clones and leaves some out. The data hold fewer than 250,000 clones, with around 90% observed a single time. What was sequenced was PBMCs or T cells enriched from blood (not recorded which). These receptor sequences come from a woman aged 18-35 years who had recovered from COVID-19.

The chain employs TRBV28 and TRBJ1-5, with 7 bases fitting TRBD1. Germline trimming cut 4 bases from V and 4 bases from J; bases unmatched to any gene: 4. This CDR3 region has 14 residues. CDR1 and CDR2 from the germline V gene are MDHEN and SYDVKM. This CDR3 reads CASSWTGQNQPQHF. The CDR3 bases are TGTGCCAGCAGTTGGACAGGACAGAATCAGCCCCAGCATTTT. The full variable domain, in which reference TRBV28 and TRBJ1-5 provide the parts outside the CDR3, is DVKVTQSSRYLVKRTGEKVFLECVQDMDHENMFWYRQDPGLGLRLIYFSYDVKMKEKGDIPEGYSVSREKKERFSLILESASTNQTSMYLCASSWTGQNQPQHFGDGTRLSIL.

The J gene is TRBJ2-1, the V gene TRBV9; tentative D call: TRBD2 (5 bases). Trimming took 0 bases from V and 5 from J, leaving 9 bases between them. This CDR3 region has 14 residues. Germline V gene sequence: CDR1 SGDLS, CDR2 YYNGEE. The DNA of the CDR3 is TGTGCCAGCAGCGTAGAACTAGTCCACAATGAGCAGTTCTTC. This gives the protein CASSVELVHNEQFF.

This chain connects TRBV2 to TRBJ2-3; D perhaps matches TRBD2 (5 bases). The germline gives CDR1 SNHLY, CDR2 FYNNEI. Trimming stripped 5 bases from V and 1 base from J, with 16 bases between. The CDR3 runs to 16 residues. Here the CDR3 reads CASSRADVRGTDTQYF. The CDR3 DNA reads as TGTGCCAGCAGTAGGGCCGACGTGCGGGGCACAGATACGCAGTATTTT. The full variable domain, its missing parts supplied by reference TRBV2 and TRBJ2-3, is EPEVTQTPSHQVTQMGQEVILRCVPISNHLYFYWYRQILGQKVEFLVSFYNNEISEKSEIFDDQFSVERPDGSNFTLKIRSTKLEDSAMYFCASSRADVRGTDTQYFGPGTRLTVL.

This clone was detected once. V is TRBV12-5 and J is TRBJ1-2; tentatively, D is TRBD1 (6 bases). The V end lost 3 bases, the J end lost 5 bases, and 10 bases lay between the germline ends. The germline V gene has CDR1 LGHNT and CDR2 FRNRAP. The CDR3 covers 13 residues. The CDR3 protein is CASGFGQTYGYTF. CDR3 nucleotides: TGTGCTAGTGGTTTTGGACAGACTTATGGCTACACCTTC.

This clone has just a few counts. The CDR3 sequence is CASSVDPGGSYEQYF. CDR3 bases: TGTGCCAGCAGCGTCGACCCAGGGGGCTCCTACGAGCAGTACTTC. The chain carries TRBV9 and TRBJ2-7, with 7 bases lining up with TRBD1. V trimming: 2 bases; J trimming: 0 bases; junction bases outside the gene matches: 5. Germline CDR1 reads SGDLS; CDR2 reads YYNGEE. The CDR3 totals 15 residues.

V gene TRBV29-1 combines with J gene TRBJ2-7; tentative D call: TRBD2 (5 bases). Looked up from germline, CDR1 is SQVTM and CDR2 is ANQGSEA. CDR3 size: 11 residues. The germline V and J ends were trimmed by 5 bases and 6 bases, with 11 bases remaining between them. CDR3 residues: CSVYRGAEQYF. The CDR3 DNA sequence: TGCAGCGTTTACCGGGGAGCCGAGCAGTACTTC.

The J gene is TRBJ2-1, the V gene TRBV9; TRBD1 matches at 11 bases. This CDR3 region has 15 residues. The germline gives CDR1 SGDLS, CDR2 YYNGEE. Unmatched junction bases numbered 5, after V lost 4 bases and J lost 5 bases. The CDR3 loop reads CASSQDRGLHNEQFF. CDR3 coding DNA: TGTGCCAGCAGCCAGGACAGGGGGCTACACAATGAGCAGTTCTTC.

V is TRBV28 and J is TRBJ1-6; D gene ambiguous. The CDR3 totals 15 residues. Germline V gene data show CDR1 as MDHEN and CDR2 as SYDVKM. The V end lost 0 bases, the J end lost 9 bases, and 12 bases lay between the germline ends. CDR3 in amino acids: CASSLCCLPGSPLHF. The CDR3 DNA reads TGTGCCAGCAGTTTATGTTGTCTCCCGGGTTCACCCCTCCACTTT.

The genes are TRBV5-5 and TRBJ1-2; 9 bases line up with TRBD1. The CDR3 consists of 16 residues. CDR1 is SGHKS, CDR2 YYEKEE, per germline (reference sequence). The V segment lost 4 bases and the J segment 8 bases; nucleotides outside the gene matches: 15. The CDR3 region is CASSPYPGQGARGYTF. In DNA form, the CDR3 reads TGTGCCAGCAGCCCTTATCCGGGACAGGGCGCCAGGGGCTACACCTTC.